These 27 T cell receptor beta chains were sequenced from one sample in a study of T cells after yellow fever vaccination. TCRdb itself ran the 5' RACE reads through MiXCR, one entry per CDR3 protein. The sample holds over 100,000 distinct CDR3 sequences, roughly 8.9% seen once. The material was CD8+ T cells sorted from PBMCs, obtained 45 days after the yellow fever booster vaccination. These receptors originate from a man aged 30 to 45 who received the YFV17D yellow fever vaccine.

At least ten counts were recorded for this clonotype. Germline is not matched at one junction end, which may reflect a read error. This sequence joins TRBV7-9 and TRBJ2-3; 9 bases are shared with TRBD2. Germline loops: CDR1 SEHNR, CDR2 FQNEAQ (reference sequence). This CDR3 is 16 amino acids long. CDR3 DNA: TGTGCCAGCAGCGTAGCGGGAGAGCCCCTCACAGATACGCAGTATTTT. Its protein is CASSVAGEPLTDTQYF.

This clonotype appeared a few times. The chain uses TRBV3-1 and TRBJ2-2, with D possibly being TRBD1 or TRBD2 (5 bases each). The germline V gene encodes CDR1 LGHDT and CDR2 YNNKEL (reference sequence). V dropped 3 bases and J dropped 6 bases, with 17 bases sitting between them. The CDR3 contains 16 residues. The CDR3 sequence is CASSHGTPFSPGELFF. The CDR3 DNA reads as TGTGCCAGCAGCCACGGGACCCCCTTTAGCCCCGGGGAGCTGTTTTTT.

The chain uses TRBV23-1 and TRBJ2-7, with 8 bases identical to TRBD2. TRBV23-1 is labeled an ORF, and its function is uncertain. CDR3 length: 17 residues. With V trimmed by 9 bases and J by 6 bases, 22 bases remained unmatched. The CDR3 is CARDPRGNPQRGCEQYF. In DNA form, the CDR3 reads TGCGCCAGGGATCCAAGGGGGAACCCGCAGCGGGGGTGCGAGCAGTACTTC.

This clonotype was seen a few times. The chain joins TRBV4-3 to TRBJ2-1, with 13 bases fitting TRBD2. CDR1 LGHNA and CDR2 YSLEER come from the germline V gene. The V segment lost 4 bases and the J segment 3 bases; nucleotides outside the gene matches: 3. This CDR3 comprises 16 residues. The CDR3 region has the DNA TGCGCCAGCAGCCCGCGACTAGCGGGAGGCTACAATGAGCAGTTCTTC. This gives the protein CASSPRLAGGYNEQFF.

This clonotype has a handful of counts. The chain links TRBV4-2 to TRBJ2-7, with 8 positions matching TRBD1. The J segment lost 0 bases and the V segment lost 2 bases, leaving 6 bases of the junction unmatched. The CDR3 loop spans 16 amino acids. The germline gives CDR1 LGHNA, CDR2 YNFKEQ. The CDR3 coding sequence is TGTGCCAGCAGCCAAATGTACAGGGGGGACTCCTACGAGCAGTACTTC. This gives the protein CASSQMYRGDSYEQYF.

The table lists this clonotype with many counts. J is TRBJ2-5 and V is TRBV4-3; D uncertain. This CDR3 spans 17 amino acids. Germline V gene lookup returns CDR1 LGHNA and CDR2 YSLEER. Trimming took 2 bases from V and 2 from J, leaving 18 bases between them. The CDR3 protein is CASSQILGWGKQETQYF. In DNA, the CDR3 is TGCGCCAGCAGCCAAATTCTTGGGTGGGGTAAACAAGAGACCCAGTACTTC.

This clonotype has a handful of counts. At one of its ends the junction is not consistent with the germline gene, which may arise from a read error. The V gene is TRBV20-1, the J gene TRBJ2-2, with TRBD2 matching over 8 bases. Germline CDR1 reads DFQATT; CDR2 reads SNEGSKA (reference sequence). The CDR3 extends over 15 amino acids. This chain's CDR3 is CCARDLAGNTGELFF. The CDR3 nucleotides are TGCTGTGCTAGAGACCTAGCGGGGAACACCGGGGAGCTGTTTTTT.

This clonotype appeared many times. This chain joins TRBV20-1 and TRBJ2-1, with D unresolved. The CDR3 extends over 14 amino acids. With 6 bases removed from V and 0 bases from J, the gap between germline ends came to 12 bases. CDR1 and CDR2 from the germline V gene are DFQATT and SNEGSKA (reference sequence). This CDR3 reads CSALDGGSYNEQFF. The DNA of the CDR3 is TGCAGTGCCTTGGATGGCGGCTCCTACAATGAGCAGTTCTTC.

This sequence joins TRBV30 and TRBJ1-5; a weak D match, TRBD1 (5 bases). CDR3 length: 18 amino acids. V was clipped by 2 bases and J by 2 bases, with 22 bases between them. Germline CDR1 is GTSNPN and CDR2 is SVGIG (reference sequence). The CDR3 spells CAWSSYPGYGPGNQPQHF. CDR3 DNA: TGTGCCTGGAGTTCGTATCCAGGGTACGGGCCGGGCAATCAGCCCCAGCATTTT.

Details on this clonotype: A read error is possible here, since a much larger clone lies one base away. This chain connects TRBV2 to TRBJ2-1; D perhaps matches TRBD2 (5 bases). Trimming removed 6 bases at V and 8 bases at J, with 14 bases between. CDR1 and CDR2 (germline): SNHLY, FYNNEI. CDR3 length: 13 residues. The CDR3 spells CASSRPRGDEQFF. The CDR3, as DNA: TGTGCCAGCAGCCGCCCCCGGGGTGATGAGCAGTTCTTC.

The J gene is TRBJ2-5, the V gene TRBV6-2 or TRBV6-3; 8 nucleotides agree with TRBD2. The CDR3 covers 16 residues. After removal of 2 bases from V and 4 bases from J, the junction contained 9 bases not matched to a gene. Germline assignment: CDR1 MNHEY and CDR2 SVGEGT. In DNA, the CDR3 is TGTGCCAGCAGTTACGCGGCGGGAGGCTTTGGAGAGACCCAGTACTTC. Amino acid sequence: CASSYAAGGFGETQYF.

CDR3 DNA sequence: TGTGCCAGCAGTTTTCAGGTTTCCTACGAGCAGTACTTC. This sequence encodes CASSFQVSYEQYF. The rearrangement joins TRBV6-2 or TRBV6-3 to TRBJ2-7; D remains unclear. Trimming stripped 4 bases from V and 1 base from J, with 8 bases between. The V gene's germline CDR1 is MNHEY and CDR2 SVGEGT. There are 13 residues in the CDR3.

At least ten counts were recorded for this clonotype. The rearrangement uses TRBV2 and TRBJ2-7; 8 positions agree with TRBD1. J gave up 3 bases and V 5 bases, and 3 bases lay outside the gene matches. In germline, CDR1 is SNHLY, CDR2 FYNNEI. The CDR3 length is 13 residues. The chain's CDR3 is CASSLQGVYEQYF. CDR3 DNA sequence: TGTGCCAGCAGTCTACAGGGGGTCTACGAGCAGTACTTC.

This clonotype was observed a few times. This chain connects TRBV27 to TRBJ2-5; 11 nucleotides line up with TRBD2. Germline V gene sequence: CDR1 MNHEY, CDR2 SMNVEV (reference sequence). V gave up 8 bases and J gave up 1 base; unmatched junction bases: 6. This CDR3 comprises 15 residues. DNA for the CDR3: TGTGCCAGCGCCCCGGGACTAGCGGTCCAAGAGACCCAGTACTTC. It encodes CASAPGLAVQETQYF.

The chain joins TRBV7-6 to TRBJ1-1; no clear D gene. The CDR3 runs 12 residues. CDR1 is SGHVS and CDR2 is FNYEAQ in the germline V gene. V lost 4 bases and J 1 base, leaving 4 bases between the germline ends. CDR3 in amino acids: CASSSPNTEAFF. In DNA form, the CDR3 reads TGTGCCAGCAGCTCGCCGAACACTGAAGCTTTCTTT.

The table lists this clonotype with many counts. The chain uses TRBV7-9 and TRBJ2-3, with D maybe TRBD2 (5 bases). V was cut by 4 bases and J by 6 bases, with 14 bases left in between. The CDR3 totals 14 residues. CDR1 and CDR2 (germline): SEHNR, FQNEAQ (reference sequence). CDR3 residues: CASSSSTNADTQYF. CDR3 nucleotide sequence: TGTGCCAGCAGCTCCTCGACTAACGCTGATACGCAGTATTTT.

With regard to this clonotype: One end of the junction does not line up with germline, which may come from a read error. The chain carries TRBV12-3 or TRBV12-4 and TRBJ2-1, with 9 bases lining up with TRBD2. The CDR3 covers 18 residues. The CDR3 reads CACSLVAGVGNSYNEQFF. Here the CDR3 DNA reads TGTGCCTGCAGTTTAGTAGCGGGAGTTGGGAACTCCTACAATGAGCAGTTCTTC.

There are many counts of this clonotype. This chain uses TRBV12-3 or TRBV12-4 with TRBJ2-7, with D possibly TRBD1 on 6 matching bases. V lost 6 bases and J lost 3, with 12 bases in between. The CDR3 has 13 residues. The CDR3 loop reads CASRPEGVYEQYF. For the CDR3, the DNA is TGTGCCAGCAGGCCCGAGGGGGTCTACGAGCAGTACTTC.

This clonotype was counted at least ten times. V gene TRBV27 combines with J gene TRBJ2-7, with TRBD2 as a possible D gene (5 bases). The V end lost 2 bases, the J end lost 5 bases, and 10 bases lay between the germline ends. Germline V lookup: CDR1 MNHEY, CDR2 SMNVEV (reference sequence). This CDR3 is 13 amino acids long. This CDR3 is CASSLGEPHEQYF. The CDR3 nucleotides read TGTGCCAGCAGTTTAGGGGAGCCACACGAGCAGTACTTC.

The chain links TRBV5-6 to TRBJ2-5, with TRBD1 identical over 9 bases. J lost 3 bases, V lost 4 bases, and 13 bases had no gene match. The CDR3 runs 17 residues. Germline-derived CDR1 and CDR2 are SGHDT and YYEEEE. The CDR3 sequence is CASSLDPTGTGKETQYF. CDR3 coding DNA: TGTGCCAGCAGCCTGGACCCCACCGGGACAGGGAAAGAGACCCAGTACTTC.

This clonotype was detected many times. The chain carries TRBV27 and TRBJ2-1, with D perhaps TRBD2 (6 bases). The CDR3 is made up of 15 amino acids. The V and J ends lost 6 bases and 0 bases respectively, with 12 bases between them. Germline V gives CDR1 MNHEY, CDR2 SMNVEV (reference sequence). In nucleotides, the CDR3 is TGTGCCAGCAGCTTCCTCGGGAGCTCCTACAATGAGCAGTTCTTC. Encoded protein: CASSFLGSSYNEQFF.

This clonotype was recorded many times. The chain links TRBV15 to TRBJ2-3; maybe TRBD1 (6 bases). The germline V and J ends were trimmed by 0 bases and 2 bases, with 15 bases remaining between them. CDR3 length: 17 amino acids. The V gene's germline CDR1 is LNHNV and CDR2 YYDKDF (reference sequence). The CDR3 sequence is CATSRDPRDIPTDTQYF. CDR3 nucleotides: TGTGCCACCAGCAGAGATCCCCGGGACATACCCACAGATACGCAGTATTTT.

This clonotype has a handful of counts. V and J are TRBV2 and TRBJ2-2; 7 bases map to TRBD2. CDR1 SNHLY and CDR2 FYNNEI come from the germline V gene. V gave up 10 bases and J gave up 4 bases; unmatched junction bases: 9. This CDR3 has 14 amino acids. CDR3 nucleotide sequence: TGTGCCACTGGGGCTAGCGGCGGCACCGGGGAGCTGTTTTTT. It encodes CATGASGGTGELFF.

This clonotype occurred many times. V usage is TRBV27 and J usage is TRBJ2-7, with D unresolved. This CDR3 has 14 residues. With 3 bases removed from V and 0 bases from J, the gap between germline ends came to 9 bases. Germline V lookup: CDR1 MNHEY, CDR2 SMNVEV (reference sequence). The CDR3 DNA reads TGTGCCAGCAGTTTGACACAATCCTCCTACGAGCAGTACTTC. This gives the protein CASSLTQSSYEQYF.

This clonotype was seen ten or more times. This sequence joins TRBV30 and TRBJ2-7; D is perhaps TRBD2 (6 bases). Trimming pared 8 bases from V and 6 bases from J, leaving 20 bases between. This CDR3 spans 13 amino acids. Per germline, CDR1 GTSNPN and CDR2 SVGIG (reference sequence). The CDR3 spells CALLEGGVAEQYF. The CDR3 coding sequence is TGTGCCCTGCTCGAGGGAGGCGTCGCCGAGCAGTACTTC.

The V gene is TRBV14, the J gene TRBJ2-3, with D maybe TRBD2 (5 bases). V was pared by 0 bases and J by 2 bases, with 15 bases between. This CDR3 is built from 17 residues. Germline V gene data show CDR1 as SGHDN and CDR2 as FVKESK. The DNA of the CDR3 is TGTGCCAGCAGCCAAGATCTGGGCAGCGGATTCACAGATACGCAGTATTTT. Translation gives CASSQDLGSGFTDTQYF.

This clonotype has a count of ten or more. The CDR3 bases are TGTGCCAGCAGCGGTCACCTAGCGGGAAACGAGCAGTTCTTC. Amino acids: CASSGHLAGNEQFF. This chain connects TRBV9 to TRBJ2-1; 9 positions match TRBD2. With 3 bases clipped from V and 10 bases from J, the junction kept 8 bases outside the gene matches. The CDR3 has 14 residues. Germline V gene lookup returns CDR1 SGDLS and CDR2 YYNGEE.